In its sample, the clone carrying this TCR beta chain was seen a few times. Its antigen is currently unknown. The data originate from a study of cytomegalovirus exposure and HLA in healthy donors. Study observations and caveats: In vitro experiments confirmed that a few CMV-associated chains were specific for CMV antigens. In an earlier analysis, about 87% or about 30%: the productive usage of most TCR beta V segments.

V lost 4 bases and J 0 bases, leaving 16 bases between the germline ends. Looked up from germline, CDR1 is SGHRS and CDR2 is YFSETQ. This CDR3 spans 16 amino acids. The PCR made use of 60 Vbeta and 13 Jbeta primers. Using immunoSEQ multiplex PCR, the repertoire was profiled, and TCRdb retains in-frame clones only, with some absent. Of 190,000 or so clones detected, over 75% appear once; the ten largest clones hold approximately 10%. Sequencing was done on a sample of PBMCs. The receptor comes from a woman aged 45-60 years in good health and CMV-seropositive. The chain has TRBV5-1 and TRBJ1-1; no firm D call. For the CDR3, the DNA is TGCGCCAGCAGCACAGCCCCGCCGACGGTGAACACTGAAGCTTTCTTT. This sequence encodes CASSTAPPTVNTEAFF.